A single T cell receptor beta chain is shown here with its context. Profiled with immunoSEQ multiplex PCR; TCRdb holds only in-frame clones, not every one. This repertoire shows about 44,000 clones, approximately 89% found once; its top ten account for 10% to 13%. This CDR3 comprises 14 residues. V was pared by 2 bases and J by 4 bases, with 9 bases between. Germline V lookup: CDR1 MNHEY, CDR2 SVGAGI. The source of the sample is a study of control samples from healthy donors and cancer patients. Sequenced input: PBMCs. The source is a woman aged 55 to 70 with lung cancer. The V gene is TRBV6-5, the J gene TRBJ1-5, with D hard to call. This CDR3 reads CASSYGIGNQPQHF. CDR3 bases: TGTGCCAGCAGTTACGGGATAGGGAATCAGCCCCAGCATTTT.